Each of the 27 T cell receptor beta chains below was sequenced from the same sample in a study of blood T cell repertoires in COVID-19. Sequencing was performed with immunoSEQ multiplex PCR; in TCRdb, only in-frame clones are kept and a portion is missing. This table holds tens of thousands of clones, around three quarters found once. The sequenced sample was peripheral blood. Receptors were obtained from a human donor in a cohort sampled during active COVID-19.

The V call is TRBV21-1, the J call TRBJ2-3; TRBD2 was called by the table and not checked on the DNA. TRBV21-1 is designated a pseudogene. The CDR3 loop spans 18 amino acids. The CDR3 DNA is TGTGCCAGCAGCAAAGTCCTACGAGAGGGGACTAGCCCAGATACGCAGTATTTT. Amino acids: CASSKVLREGTSPDTQYF.

This rearrangement joins TRBV6-2 or TRBV6-3 to TRBJ2-7, with 7 bases lining up with TRBD2. Germline V gene sequence: CDR1 MNHEY, CDR2 SVGEGT. The CDR3 has 15 amino acids. V shed 0 bases and J 3 bases; nucleotides not matched to a gene: 5. The DNA for the CDR3 is TGTGCCAGCAGTTACTCTGGGACGGGGGGCTACGAGCAGTACTTC. Translation gives CASSYSGTGGYEQYF.

The chain joins TRBV7-9 to TRBJ2-1; TRBD2 agrees at 8 bases. Unmatched junction bases numbered 5, after V lost 5 bases and J lost 5 bases. Germline CDR1 and CDR2: SEHNR and FQNEAQ (reference sequence). There are 14 residues in the CDR3. CDR3: CASSPIAGHNEQFF. The CDR3 nucleotides are TGTGCCAGCAGCCCGATAGCGGGGCACAATGAGCAGTTCTTC.

The rearrangement uses TRBV7-2 and TRBJ2-1; 8 bases are shared with TRBD1. The ends lost 2 bases at V and 8 bases at J; junction bases unmatched: 5. Germline CDR1 SGHTA, CDR2 FQGNSA. This CDR3 has 14 amino acids. The CDR3 spells CASSLRQGAHEQFF. DNA for the CDR3: TGTGCCAGCAGCTTACGGCAGGGGGCCCATGAGCAGTTCTTC.

The sample holds a few counts of this clone. This chain links TRBV4-3 with TRBJ2-5; a possible D gene is TRBD1 (6 bases). Trimming removed 2 bases at V and 4 bases at J, with 14 bases between. The CDR3 contains 15 residues. CDR1 is LGHNA and CDR2 is YSLEER in the germline V gene. DNA for the CDR3: TGCGCCAGCAGCCAATCGTCAGGGGCTGGAGAGACCCAGTACTTC. Translating it yields CASSQSSGAGETQYF.

The V and J genes are TRBV28 and TRBJ2-7; 9 bases agree with TRBD1. Looked up from germline, CDR1 is MDHEN and CDR2 is SYDVKM. J was trimmed by 6 bases and V by 1 base; bases with no gene match: 10. This CDR3 has 16 residues. This CDR3 is CASSLLSGTGKGEQYF. In DNA, the CDR3 is TGTGCCAGCAGTTTATTATCCGGGACAGGGAAGGGCGAGCAGTACTTC.

This sequence joins TRBV9 and TRBJ1-1; no reliable D call. Trimming pared 3 bases from V and 4 bases from J, leaving 16 bases between. This CDR3 has 15 residues. The germline gives CDR1 SGDLS, CDR2 YYNGEE. CDR3 nucleotide sequence: TGTGCCAGCAGCGCCATCCCCGTCCCGGGCACTGAAGCTTTCTTT. The encoded protein is CASSAIPVPGTEAFF.

The rearrangement links TRBV19 to TRBJ1-3; D gene uncertain. V lost 1 base to trimming and J lost 11 bases, with 9 bases between them. This CDR3 spans 12 amino acids. Germline V gene sequence: CDR1 LNHDA, CDR2 SQIVND (reference sequence). The CDR3 DNA reads TGTGCCAGTAGTATAGGCGGAAATGCCATATATTTT. Its translation is CASSIGGNAIYF. The full variable domain, completed using reference TRBV19 and TRBJ1-3, is DGGITQSPKYLFRKEGQNVTLSCEQNLNHDAMYWYRQDPGQGLRLIYYSQIVNDFQKGDIAEGYSVSREKKESFPLTVTSAQKNPTAFYLCASSIGGNAIYFGEGSWLTVV.

The chain uses TRBV4-1 and TRBJ2-5, with 10 positions matching TRBD1. Germline V gives CDR1 MGHRA, CDR2 YSYEKL. The CDR3 sequence is 16 residues long. Germline trimming cut 5 bases from V and 5 bases from J; bases unmatched to any gene: 11. CDR3 residues: CASSVSGTGVSETQYF. CDR3 bases: TGCGCCAGCAGCGTTTCCGGGACAGGGGTGTCGGAGACCCAGTACTTC.

This chain connects TRBV24-1 to TRBJ2-3, with no clear D. This CDR3 spans 14 amino acids. Deletions cut 5 bases from V and 8 bases from J, with 16 bases between. Germline V lookup: CDR1 KGHDR, CDR2 SFDVKD. This CDR3 reads CATSGAQPGVTQYF. CDR3 DNA: TGTGCCACCAGTGGGGCTCAGCCAGGTGTTACGCAGTATTTT.

A single count supports this clone. V and J are TRBV6-5 and TRBJ2-7; 11 bases line up with TRBD1. Trimming at V came to 6 bases and at J to 7 bases, leaving 11 bases not matched to a gene. Germline assignment: CDR1 MNHEY and CDR2 SVGAGI. The CDR3 runs to 15 residues. The CDR3 coding sequence is TGTGCCAGCAGCCCCTACCGGGACAGGGGGAAGGAGCAGTACTTC. Translating gives CASSPYRDRGKEQYF.

The V call is TRBV20-1, the J call TRBJ2-2; D may be TRBD2 (6 bases). There are 19 residues in the CDR3. Trimming left V 3 bases short and J 0 bases short, with 23 bases between. Germline V CDR1 and CDR2: DFQATT, SNEGSKA (reference sequence). CDR3 residues: CSASGLAKNQRSNTGELFF. The DNA for the CDR3 is TGCAGTGCTAGTGGGCTAGCGAAAAACCAGAGATCGAACACCGGGGAGCTGTTTTTT.

The chain combines TRBV9 with TRBJ2-7; D ambiguous. V lost 4 bases, J lost 2 bases, and 13 bases lay in between. Germline V gene sequence: CDR1 SGDLS, CDR2 YYNGEE. The CDR3 is 14 amino acids. For the CDR3, the DNA is TGTGCCAGCAGCCCGCCAGGTCTTACCTACGAGCAGTACTTC. Its protein is CASSPPGLTYEQYF.

Of note for this clone: The sample contains more than one DNA sequence encoding this CDR3. The chain has TRBV7-2 and TRBJ2-7; 7 bases fit TRBD1. Germline CDR1 and CDR2: SGHTA and FQGNSA. J lost 4 bases, V lost 3 bases, and 6 bases had no gene match. The CDR3 has 14 amino acids. The CDR3 is CASSFRDSRYEQYF. As DNA, the CDR3 is TGTGCCAGCAGCTTCCGGGACAGCCGTTACGAGCAGTACTTC. The entire variable domain, with the rest obtained from reference TRBV7-2 and TRBJ2-7, is as follows: GAGVSQSPSNKVTEKGKDVELRCDPISGHTALYWYRQSLGQGLEFLIYFQGNSAPDKSGLPSDRFSAERTGGSVSTLTIQRTQQEDSAVYLCASSFRDSRYEQYFGPGTRLTVT.

J is TRBJ1-5 and V is TRBV28; TRBD1 is a possible D gene (6 bases). Germline CDR1 reads MDHEN; CDR2 reads SYDVKM. The germline V and J ends were trimmed by 7 bases and 13 bases, with 17 bases remaining between them. This CDR3 contains 12 residues. The CDR3 spells CASTNRDTLQHF. DNA for the CDR3: TGTGCCAGCACCAATCGGGACACTTTACAGCATTTT.

The chain couples TRBV7-2 to TRBJ2-1; 7 positions match TRBD2. The CDR3 contains 14 residues. Germline V gene data show CDR1 as SGHTA and CDR2 as FQGNSA. The J segment lost 9 bases and the V segment lost 4 bases, leaving 9 bases of the junction unmatched. The CDR3 DNA reads as TGTGCCAGCAGCTCTTCGCGGGAGAGGGTTGAGCAGTTCTTC. This gives the protein CASSSSRERVEQFF.

This chain uses TRBV9 with TRBJ1-1; 9 bases map to TRBD1. CDR1 is SGDLS, CDR2 YYNGEE, per germline. The CDR3 consists of 17 residues. V trimming: 4 bases; J trimming: 5 bases; junction bases outside the gene matches: 15. CDR3 sequence reads: CASSPKEQGARMTEAFF. The DNA of the CDR3 is TGTGCCAGCAGCCCTAAGGAACAGGGGGCAAGAATGACTGAAGCTTTCTTT.

The V call is TRBV6-5, the J call TRBJ1-4; tentatively, D is TRBD1 (6 bases). Between the trimmed V and J ends, which lost 7 bases and 8 bases, there was a span of 14 bases. Germline V gene data show CDR1 as MNHEY and CDR2 as SVGAGI. The CDR3 is 13 residues long. The CDR3 DNA is TGTGCCAGCACTCAGACAGGTTTAGAAAAACTGTTTTTT. Translation: CASTQTGLEKLFF.

This clone was seen only a few times. This chain joins TRBV28 and TRBJ1-5; D unclear. Trimming removed 5 bases from V and 10 bases from J, with 18 bases in between. CDR3 length equals 14 residues. Germline lookup yields CDR1 MDHEN and CDR2 SYDVKM. CDR3 region: CASSPIRPPGPQHF. DNA for the CDR3: TGTGCCAGCAGTCCCATTAGACCCCCAGGCCCCCAGCATTTT.

The chain combines TRBV21-1 with TRBJ2-4; no DNA check was done on the table's D call, TRBD2. TRBV21-1 is a pseudogene segment. The CDR3 totals 12 residues. CDR3 sequence (DNA): TGTGCCAGCACCCCGGCCAAAAACATTCAGTACTTC. Translation gives CASTPAKNIQYF.

The V and J genes are TRBV24-1 and TRBJ2-7; 8 nucleotides align to TRBD2. CDR1 KGHDR and CDR2 SFDVKD come from the germline V gene. This CDR3 comprises 15 residues. The J segment lost 0 bases and the V segment lost 3 bases, leaving 3 bases of the junction unmatched. CDR3 bases: TGTGCCACCAGTGATCCCGGGACTAGCTCCTACGAGCAGTACTTC. Its translation: CATSDPGTSSYEQYF.

This clone has more than one count but fewer than ten. The chain combines TRBV19 with TRBJ2-7; 7 nucleotides agree with TRBD1. Germline loops: CDR1 LNHDA, CDR2 SQIVND (reference sequence). Losses at the gene ends were 4 bases for V and 7 bases for J; bases not matched to a gene: 13. The CDR3 length is 15 residues. CDR3 nucleotides: TGTGCCAGTAGTACCACAGGCAGGGGGATTCGGGAGCAGTACTTC. This translates into CASSTTGRGIREQYF.

The gene calls are TRBV3-1 (or the pseudogene TRBV3-2) and TRBJ2-7, with D maybe TRBD1 (5 bases). The V gene's germline CDR1 is LGHDT and CDR2 YNNKEL (reference sequence). Trimming cost V 4 bases and J 2 bases, with 12 bases left between them. The CDR3 has 14 residues. The CDR3 DNA reads TGTGCCAGCAGCCCTGGGGCAGGCCCCTACGAGCAGTACTTC. Translated, it gives CASSPGAGPYEQYF.

J is TRBJ2-4 and V is TRBV7-2, with a weak D call TRBD1 (6 bases). Germline CDR1 reads SGHTA; CDR2 reads FQGNSA. The CDR3 length is 15 residues. The V gene lost 4 bases and the J gene lost 9 bases, with 19 bases spanning the gap. CDR3 bases: TGTGCCAGCAGCTCTACGGGACAAGGGCTGGCCATTCAGTACTTC. Translated, it gives CASSSTGQGLAIQYF.

This sequence joins TRBV29-1 and TRBJ2-7; perhaps TRBD2 as D (5 bases). With 7 bases removed from V and 2 bases from J, the gap between germline ends came to 9 bases. The CDR3 consists of 11 residues. Germline lookup yields CDR1 SQVTM and CDR2 ANQGSEA. CDR3 region: CSGAGAYEQYF. The CDR3 DNA is TGCAGCGGGGCCGGGGCCTACGAGCAGTACTTC.

J is TRBJ1-2 and V is TRBV30; TRBD1 matches at 7 bases. V lost 3 bases to trimming and J lost 2 bases; unmatched junction nucleotides: 3. The CDR3 has 13 residues. Germline V gene data show CDR1 as GTSNPN and CDR2 as SVGIG (reference sequence). The CDR3 here is CAWREQGNYGYTF. In DNA form, the CDR3 reads TGTGCCTGGAGGGAACAGGGGAACTATGGCTACACCTTC.

This chain connects TRBV3-1 (or the pseudogene TRBV3-2) to TRBJ1-1; possible D gene TRBD1, 5 bases. The germline CDR1 and CDR2 sequences are LGHDT and YNNKEL (reference sequence). The CDR3 runs to 15 residues. V lost 5 bases and J lost 3, with 16 bases in between. The CDR3 DNA follows: TGTGCCAGCAGCGTCCGCGGGACTCTTGACACTGAAGCTTTCTTT. Translation gives CASSVRGTLDTEAFF.